This T cell receptor (beta chain) came from a study of cytomegalovirus exposure and HLA in healthy donors. Broader study findings: In an earlier analysis, in 587 donors, most V segments appeared productive either ~90% or ~30% of the time. With later analysis, a missense DCLRE1C variant became linked to TCR beta V- and J-gene trimming.

As to this clone: What it recognizes is unknown.

Germline lookup yields CDR1 MDHEN and CDR2 SYDVKM. The CDR3 sequence is 16 residues long. Trimming left V 3 bases short and J 6 bases short, with 17 bases between. With 60 Vbeta and 13 Jbeta primers, the PCR was carried out. Original handling: In a later analysis, of 84 million or so unique beta chains, roughly 9.9 million appeared in at least two donors. Here immunoSEQ multiplex PCR was the method, and the copy in TCRdb shows in-frame clones only, minus some. V, J and clone size reflect that table, while D and trimming were determined from the DNA. The top ten clones hold around 1.8% of a sample with under 150,000 clones, just over 75% of them seen once.

Sequencing was done on a sample of PBMCs. This clonotype was sampled from a woman between 50 and 59 years old in good health and CMV-seronegative. This rearrangement joins TRBV28 to TRBJ2-2; D is perhaps TRBD2 (5 bases). The CDR3 protein is CASSLGGLTKAGELFF. DNA of the CDR3: TGTGCCAGCAGTTTGGGTGGACTTACGAAAGCCGGGGAGCTGTTTTTT.